The next 26 T cell receptor beta chains were all read from a single sample in a study of T cells in Graves' hyperthyroidism and ophthalmopathy. Amplified regions were TCR beta CDR3 sequences from RNA transcripts. HTBI primers drove first-round RT-PCR of the TCR CDR3. TCRdb passed the multiplex PCR reads through MiXCR, listing each CDR3 protein once. The sample carries 350,000 to 400,000 distinct CDR3 sequences, about 15% recorded once. Material for sequencing was blood. The receptors derive from an older woman with Graves' hyperthyroidism.

This clonotype showed up many times. J is TRBJ2-3 and V is TRBV7-3; 7 bases map to TRBD1. The CDR3 has 16 amino acids. After removal of 4 bases from V and 1 base from J, the junction contained 8 bases not matched to a gene. Germline V gene lookup returns CDR1 SGHTA and CDR2 FQGTGA. In DNA, the CDR3 is TGTGCCAGCAGCTCGACAGGGTGGCCGGGCACAGATACGCAGTATTTT. Amino acid sequence: CASSSTGWPGTDTQYF.

This clonotype was recorded many times. The J gene is TRBJ2-3, the V gene TRBV13, with 9 nucleotides matching TRBD1. Germline V CDR1 and CDR2: PRHDT, FYEKMQ (reference sequence). CDR3 size: 14 residues. The V gene end was trimmed by 3 bases and the J gene end by 6 bases; junction bases not matched to a gene: 4. CDR3 in DNA: TGTGCCAGCAGCTTCGGACAGGGGCTGGATACGCAGTATTTT. This codes for CASSFGQGLDTQYF.

Points on this clonotype: Possible read error: a much larger clone is one base away. This chain uses TRBV30 with TRBJ2-2; TRBD2 matches 15 bases. Germline CDR1 reads GTSNPN; CDR2 reads SVGIG (reference sequence). V was pared by 8 bases and J by 4 bases, with 2 bases of the junction left unmatched. The CDR3 length is 14 residues. The chain's CDR3 is CARGLAGGTGELFF. The CDR3 DNA follows: TGTGCCCGGGGACTAGCGGGAGGCACCGGGGAGCTGTTTTTT.

V usage is TRBV20-1 and J usage is TRBJ1-6; D might be TRBD1 (6 bases). V dropped 6 bases and J dropped 8 bases, with 17 bases sitting between them. Germline values: CDR1 DFQATT, CDR2 SNEGSKA (reference sequence). This CDR3 is built from 14 residues. The CDR3, as DNA: TGCAGTGCCCCCTTTGGGGGGGCATATTCACCCCTCCACTTT. The encoded protein is CSAPFGGAYSPLHF.

The table lists this clonotype with many counts. This chain connects TRBV7-8 to TRBJ2-3; 11 bases map to TRBD1. The germline gives CDR1 SGHVS, CDR2 FQNEAQ. The CDR3 has 16 residues. Trimming removed 5 bases from V and 6 bases from J; junction bases left unmatched: 10. The chain's CDR3 is CASSALPGQGVDTQYF. The CDR3, as DNA: TGTGCCAGCAGCGCATTACCGGGACAGGGGGTGGATACGCAGTATTTT.

This clonotype was counted ten times or more. The chain has TRBV11-3 and TRBJ2-2; D uncertain. This CDR3 is 14 amino acids long. Trimming took off 2 bases at V and 7 bases at J, with 11 bases between the two ends. Germline values: CDR1 SGHNT, CDR2 YENEEA. This CDR3 is CASSLRTSNGELFF. DNA for the CDR3: TGTGCCAGCAGCTTACGGACGTCCAACGGGGAGCTGTTTTTT.

This clonotype has at least ten counts. The V gene is TRBV7-9, the J gene TRBJ2-3, with 15 bases aligning to TRBD2. The germline V gene encodes CDR1 SEHNR and CDR2 FQNEAQ (reference sequence). With V trimmed by 1 base and J by 5 bases, 4 bases remained unmatched. This CDR3 has 17 amino acids. CDR3 loop: CASSLGTSGRAGDTQYF. The CDR3 DNA follows: TGTGCCAGCAGCTTAGGGACTAGCGGGAGGGCCGGAGATACGCAGTATTTT. Full variable domain (outside the CDR3, taken from reference TRBV7-9 and TRBJ2-3): DTGVSQNPRHKITKRGQNVTFRCDPISEHNRLYWYRQTLGQGPEFLTYFQNEAQLEKSRLLSDRFSAERPKGSFSTLEIQRTEQGDSAMYLCASSLGTSGRAGDTQYFGPGTRLTVL.

This clonotype was observed at least ten times. This sequence joins TRBV11-3 and TRBJ2-3; TRBD1 might be the D (6 bases). Germline CDR1 and CDR2: SGHNT and YENEEA. The length of the CDR3 is 14 residues. Trimming left V 5 bases short and J 4 bases short, with 13 bases between. CDR3 in amino acids: CASSRTVGADTQYF. The DNA for the CDR3 is TGTGCCAGCAGCCGGACAGTGGGTGCAGATACGCAGTATTTT.

Remarks on this clonotype: A read error may explain this, as a much larger clone is one base away. J is TRBJ1-2 and V is TRBV28; D possibly corresponds to TRBD1 (5 bases). The length of the CDR3 is 14 residues. Trimming left V 3 bases short and J 4 bases short, with 12 bases between. Per the germline V gene, CDR1 is MDHEN and CDR2 is SYDVKM. CDR3 protein: CASSFSGTIYGYTF. CDR3 bases: TGTGCCAGCAGTTTTTCCGGGACGATCTATGGCTACACCTTC.

Many counts were recorded for this clonotype. The chain couples TRBV7-8 to TRBJ2-2; no clear D. Germline CDR1 SGHVS, CDR2 FQNEAQ. V was cut by 3 bases and J by 2 bases, with 10 bases left in between. This CDR3 is built from 15 residues. The CDR3 DNA sequence: TGTGCCAGCAGCTTCCGCGACCATAACACCGGGGAGCTGTTTTTT. Protein: CASSFRDHNTGELFF.

Worth noting for this clonotype: One junction end does not reproduce the germline sequence, and a read error may be involved. The J gene is TRBJ2-6, the V gene TRBV5-1, with TRBD1 matching 7 bases. Germline CDR1 is SGHRS and CDR2 is YFSETQ. CDR3 length: 17 residues. CDR3 amino acids: CASSPGTASSGGNVLTF. Written as DNA, the CDR3 is TGCGCCAGCAGCCCCGGGACAGCTAGCTCTGGGGGCAACGTCCTGACTTTC.

This clonotype was detected a few times. The chain joins TRBV29-1 to TRBJ1-3; 8 nucleotides align to TRBD1. Germline CDR1 reads SQVTM; CDR2 reads ANQGSEA. V gave up 4 bases and J gave up 4 bases; unmatched junction bases: 9. The CDR3 extends over 15 amino acids. The CDR3 here is CSVGGGQGWGNTIYF. The CDR3 DNA is TGCAGCGTTGGTGGCGGACAGGGTTGGGGAAACACCATATATTTT.

This clonotype was counted at least ten times. The chain has TRBV6-5 and TRBJ2-7, with a weak D call TRBD1 (7 bases). Germline V gene data show CDR1 as MNHEY and CDR2 as SVGAGI. There are 15 residues in the CDR3. The germline V and J ends were trimmed by 0 bases and 2 bases, with 11 bases remaining between them. CDR3 in DNA: TGTGCCAGCAGTTACTCCGCGGGACAGCCCTACGAGCAGTACTTC. Protein sequence: CASSYSAGQPYEQYF.

This clonotype showed up many times. This sequence joins TRBV7-9 and TRBJ1-2, with D perhaps matching TRBD1 (5 bases). The V and J ends lost 1 base and 8 bases respectively, with 8 bases between them. Germline assignment: CDR1 SEHNR and CDR2 FQNEAQ (reference sequence). The CDR3 runs to 12 residues. The CDR3 region has the DNA TGTGCCAGCAGCTTAGACCAGGGAGGCTACACCTTC. Its translation is CASSLDQGGYTF.

This clonotype was observed at least ten times. The gene calls are TRBV27 and TRBJ1-2; TRBD1 agrees at 11 bases. From germline, CDR1 is MNHEY and CDR2 SMNVEV (reference sequence). The CDR3 contains 13 residues. Losses at the gene ends were 3 bases for V and 8 bases for J; bases not matched to a gene: 2. In DNA, the CDR3 is TGTGCCAGCAGTTTTGGACAGGGGGCGGGCTACACCTTC. It translates to CASSFGQGAGYTF.

This clonotype has more than one count but fewer than ten. Since a much larger clone is just one base distant, this may be a read error. The gene calls are TRBV2 and TRBJ2-1; 8 bases map to TRBD1. The CDR3 runs to 15 residues. From germline, CDR1 is SNHLY and CDR2 FYNNEI. DNA of the CDR3: TGTGTCAGCAGTGAAGAGGCGACAGGGGTCAATGAGCAGTTCTTC. This translates into CVSSEEATGVNEQFF.

This clonotype came up a few times. The chain is built from TRBV7-2 and TRBJ2-3, with D possibly TRBD1 on 6 matching bases. Trimming removed 1 base at V and 1 base at J, with 12 bases between. The length of the CDR3 is 16 residues. The germline gives CDR1 SGHTA, CDR2 FQGNSA. This chain's CDR3 is CASSLDHRVGTDTQYF. The CDR3, as DNA: TGTGCCAGCAGCTTAGATCACAGGGTAGGCACAGATACGCAGTATTTT.

This clonotype was seen many times. The chain links TRBV12-3 or TRBV12-4 to TRBJ1-4; D unclear. The CDR3 has 15 amino acids. Trimming removed 3 bases from V and 0 bases from J, with 8 bases in between. The CDR3 is CASSFYRATNEKLFF. The CDR3 coding sequence is TGTGCCAGCAGTTTCTACAGAGCAACTAATGAAAAACTGTTTTTT.

This clonotype was observed many times. This chain connects TRBV7-6 to TRBJ2-7; tentatively, D is TRBD2 (6 bases). This CDR3 spans 16 amino acids. Germline loops: CDR1 SGHVS, CDR2 FNYEAQ. The V end lost 0 bases, the J end lost 0 bases, and 12 bases lay between the germline ends. The CDR3 is CASSLAHGSGSYEQYF. Here the CDR3 DNA reads TGTGCCAGCAGCTTAGCGCACGGGAGTGGCTCCTACGAGCAGTACTTC.

The gene calls are TRBV5-1 and TRBJ1-1; D unresolved. The CDR3 loop spans 14 amino acids. V lost 1 base to trimming and J lost 1 base, with 8 bases between them. CDR1 and CDR2 (germline): SGHRS, YFSETQ. The chain's CDR3 is CASSLLPGNTEAFF. CDR3 nucleotides: TGCGCCAGCAGCTTGTTACCAGGGAACACTGAAGCTTTCTTT.

At least ten counts were recorded for this clonotype. V is TRBV12-3 or TRBV12-4 and J is TRBJ2-2, with D perhaps given as TRBD1 or TRBD2 (5 bases each). The CDR3 runs to 16 residues. Trimming pared 5 bases from V and 3 bases from J, leaving 16 bases between. This chain's CDR3 is CASSPPGTMYTGELFF. In DNA, the CDR3 is TGTGCCAGCAGTCCGCCCGGGACCATGTACACCGGGGAGCTGTTTTTT.

At least ten counts were recorded for this clonotype. The chain is built from TRBV27 and TRBJ2-3, with unresolved D. The CDR3 extends over 16 amino acids. Germline V CDR1 and CDR2: MNHEY, SMNVEV (reference sequence). Between the trimmed V and J ends, which lost 7 bases and 0 bases, there was a span of 17 bases. The CDR3 protein is CASTGGWGSSTDTQYF. For the CDR3, the DNA is TGTGCCAGCACCGGCGGTTGGGGATCTAGCACAGATACGCAGTATTTT.

Concerning this clonotype itself: One end of the junction fails to match germline, which may point to a read error. CDR3 DNA sequence: TGTGCCGGCAGCATGGGACTAGCGGGAGTGGCCAAAAACATTCAGTACTTC. Encoded protein: CAGSMGLAGVAKNIQYF. The rearrangement links TRBV11-2 to TRBJ2-4, with 14 bases that match TRBD2. The germline V gene encodes CDR1 SGHAT and CDR2 FQNNGV. The CDR3 totals 17 residues.

This clonotype turned up a few times. The J gene is TRBJ1-1, the V gene TRBV4-1; no clear D gene. The CDR3 is 14 residues long. Germline-derived CDR1 and CDR2 are MGHRA and YSYEKL. Trimming stripped 3 bases from V and 5 bases from J, with 13 bases between. The DNA of the CDR3 is TGCGCCAGCAGCCAGGAGGGATTAAGGACTGAAGCTTTCTTT. This codes for CASSQEGLRTEAFF.

The chain uses TRBV7-3 and TRBJ2-6; 9 bases match TRBD1. The ends lost 4 bases at V and 7 bases at J; junction bases unmatched: 5. The CDR3 consists of 15 residues. Germline CDR1 and CDR2: SGHTA and FQGTGA. CDR3 residues: CASSSTGGGANVLTF. The CDR3 nucleotides read TGTGCCAGCAGCTCCACAGGGGGCGGAGCCAACGTCCTGACTTTC. The full variable domain, with the rest looked up from reference TRBV7-3 and TRBJ2-6, is GAGVSQTPSNKVTEKGKYVELRCDPISGHTALYWYRQSLGQGPEFLIYFQGTGAADDSGLPNDRFFAVRPEGSVSTLKIQRTERGDSAVYLCASSSTGGGANVLTFGAGSRLTVL.

V gene TRBV6-1 combines with J gene TRBJ1-1, with 7 bases that match TRBD1. J lost 4 bases, V lost 3 bases, and 8 bases had no gene match. Germline V gene sequence: CDR1 MNHNS, CDR2 SASEGT. The CDR3 consists of 15 residues. CDR3: CASSDPGQRGTEAFF. In nucleotides, the CDR3 is TGTGCCAGCAGTGACCCGGGACAGCGGGGCACTGAAGCTTTCTTT.